This T cell receptor beta chain was captured by sequencing in a study of memory CD4+ T cells and cytomegalovirus serostatus. Study-level information: Donors were healthy Belgian adults, fewer than ten CMV seropositive and about two dozen seronegative.

The repertoire was sequenced with immunoSEQ multiplex PCR; TCRdb's copy has only in-frame clones and lacks some. The data show about 75,000 clones, with just under 80% seen just once and 2.6% held by the top ten. Single viable CD3+CD4+CD8-CD45RO+ cells were sorted as the memory CD4+ T cells. Donors' CMV status reflects serum IgG against pp150, pp28, p38, p52. Sequencing was performed on memory CD4+ T cells from blood. The sequence derives from an adult in good health and CMV-seropositive.

CDR3 sequence reads: CATRQGKHWITSTDTQYF. The CDR3 DNA reads as TGTGCCACTCGACAGGGGAAGCATTGGATTACAAGCACAGATACGCAGTATTTT. The chain carries TRBV5-6 and TRBJ2-3; 8 bases map to TRBD1. This CDR3 is 18 amino acids long. Trimming removed 9 bases from V and 0 bases from J; junction bases left unmatched: 18. In germline, CDR1 is SGHDT, CDR2 YYEEEE. Supplemented by reference TRBV5-6 and TRBJ2-3, the full variable domain reads DAGVTQSPTHLIKTRGQQVTLRCSPKSGHDTVSWYQQALGQGPQFIFQYYEEEERQRGNFPDRFSGHQFPNYSSELNVNALLLGDSALYLCATRQGKHWITSTDTQYFGPGTRLTVL.